These 9 T cell receptor beta chains were all obtained from the same sample, sequenced in a study of regulatory T cells in long-lasting Graves disease. To make TCR beta libraries, researchers used iRepertoire HTBI primers and Arm-PCR of CDR3 regions. In TCRdb, the multiplex PCR reads were re-called with MiXCR into one record per CDR3 protein. The table includes 550,000 or so distinct CDR3 sequences, approximately 12% detected once. Time point meaning: newly diagnosed GD, antithyroid drugs for less than 3 months. PBMCs were the source of the RNA used for TCR sequencing. These data were also reused for a study on T cells in Graves' hyperthyroidism and ophthalmopathy.

The sequences come from peripheral blood mononuclear cells (PBMCs), collected at new diagnosis, from a patient treated with antithyroid drugs. These receptors were collected from a woman between 25 and 40 years old with Graves disease.

In its sample, this clonotype was seen many times. V is TRBV18 and J is TRBJ2-7; D remains ambiguous. The ends were cut back, 2 bases at V and 7 bases at J, with 12 bases in the middle. CDR3 length: 13 amino acids. Germline CDR1 and CDR2: KGHSH and LQKENI. The DNA for the CDR3 is TGTGCCAGCTCACCAGGGTCAACCCCGGAGCAGTACTTC. It is translated as CASSPGSTPEQYF.

This clonotype showed up many times. The rearrangement joins TRBV12-3 or TRBV12-4 to TRBJ1-5, with 7 bases fitting TRBD1. CDR3 length equals 13 residues. V dropped 5 bases and J dropped 6; count of bases not matched to a gene: 4. This CDR3 is CASSNRGTQPQHF. CDR3 in DNA: TGTGCCAGCAGTAACAGGGGTACTCAGCCCCAGCATTTT.

This clonotype was counted at least ten times. The chain is built from TRBV28 and TRBJ2-1; TRBD2 is a possible D gene (6 bases). V was shortened by 3 bases and J by 9 bases, with 21 bases between the two germline ends. CDR1 MDHEN and CDR2 SYDVKM come from the germline V gene. This CDR3 has 16 residues. The DNA for the CDR3 is TGTGCCAGCAGTTTGAGAGGGACGGGAGTGAAAGGTGAGCAGTTCTTC. It translates to CASSLRGTGVKGEQFF.

This clonotype appeared many times. V gene TRBV20-1 combines with J gene TRBJ2-1, with D possibly matching TRBD1 (5 bases). There are 12 residues in the CDR3. Trimming removed 5 bases from V and 6 bases from J, with 11 bases in between. From germline, CDR1 is DFQATT and CDR2 SNEGSKA (reference sequence). DNA of the CDR3: TGCAGTGCTCCCTCTCAGGGCAATGAGCAGTTCTTC. Its protein product is CSAPSQGNEQFF.

The sample holds many counts of this clonotype. This chain joins TRBV7-9 and TRBJ1-4; possible D gene TRBD1, 5 bases. Germline CDR1 is SEHNR and CDR2 is FQNEAQ (reference sequence). The V end lost 2 bases, the J end lost 6 bases, and 16 bases lay between the germline ends. The CDR3 has 16 residues. The CDR3 nucleotides are TGTGCCAGCAGCTTATACCCCCCGCAGGGCTATGAAAAACTGTTTTTT. It yields the protein CASSLYPPQGYEKLFF.

This clonotype occurred many times. V is TRBV7-9 and J is TRBJ2-6, with D unresolved. The CDR3 totals 13 residues. Deletions cut 5 bases from V and 5 bases from J, with 7 bases between. Germline loops: CDR1 SEHNR, CDR2 FQNEAQ (reference sequence). In DNA form, the CDR3 reads TGTGCCAGCAGCCTCCATAGGGCCAACGTCCTGACTTTC. Amino acids: CASSLHRANVLTF.

This clonotype showed up many times. This chain joins TRBV20-1 and TRBJ2-2; 8 positions match TRBD1. Germline-derived CDR1 and CDR2 are DFQATT and SNEGSKA (reference sequence). V was pared by 0 bases and J by 6 bases, with 6 bases of the junction left unmatched. The CDR3 extends over 15 amino acids. DNA of the CDR3: TGCAGTGCTAGAGATGCAGGGGGCAAGTCCGGGGAGCTGTTTTTT. Translating gives CSARDAGGKSGELFF.

This clonotype was counted many times. V is TRBV3-1 and J is TRBJ2-5; D call uncertain. Germline V lookup: CDR1 LGHDT, CDR2 YNNKEL (reference sequence). CDR3 length: 14 amino acids. With 2 bases removed from V and 0 bases from J, the gap between germline ends came to 7 bases. The CDR3 sequence is CASSQLGNQETQYF. The CDR3 DNA reads as TGTGCCAGCAGCCAACTAGGGAACCAAGAGACCCAGTACTTC.

V gene TRBV5-6 combines with J gene TRBJ2-1; D is ambiguous. V was trimmed by 1 base and J by 5 bases, leaving 4 bases between them. The CDR3 contains 12 residues. Germline CDR1 is SGHDT and CDR2 is YYEEEE. The CDR3 DNA reads as TGTGCCAGCAGCTTGTTCAACAATGAGCAGTTCTTC. Translating gives CASSLFNNEQFF. Full variable domain (remainder filled in from reference TRBV5-6 and TRBJ2-1): DAGVTQSPTHLIKTRGQQVTLRCSPKSGHDTVSWYQQALGQGPQFIFQYYEEEERQRGNFPDRFSGHQFPNYSSELNVNALLLGDSALYLCASSLFNNEQFFGPGTRLTVL.